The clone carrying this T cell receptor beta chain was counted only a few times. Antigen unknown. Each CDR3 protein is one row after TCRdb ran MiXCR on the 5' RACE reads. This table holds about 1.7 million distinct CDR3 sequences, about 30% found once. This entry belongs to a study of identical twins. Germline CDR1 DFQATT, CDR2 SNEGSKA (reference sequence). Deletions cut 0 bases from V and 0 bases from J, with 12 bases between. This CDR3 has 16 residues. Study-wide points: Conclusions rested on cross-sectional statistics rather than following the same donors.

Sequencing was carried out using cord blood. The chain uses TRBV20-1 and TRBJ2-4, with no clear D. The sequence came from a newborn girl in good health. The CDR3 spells CSARDPDGRAKNIQYF. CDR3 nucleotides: TGCAGTGCTAGAGATCCGGACGGTAGAGCCAAAAACATTCAGTACTTC.